This T cell receptor (beta chain) comes out of a study of CD8 T cells in ankylosing spondylitis. MiXCR, run by TCRdb on the 5' RACE reads, gives a single entry per CDR3 protein. Among 250,000 to 350,000 distinct CDR3 sequences listed, under 25% were seen once. The CDR3 has 14 amino acids. Trimming took 6 bases from V and 7 from J; bases not matched to a gene: 9. Looked up from germline, CDR1 is DFQATT and CDR2 is SNEGSKA (reference sequence). This clonotype came up a few times. Sequencing was carried out using blood, either unsorted or a sorted T cell fraction (not recorded which). This TCR was sampled from a female donor with ankylosing spondylitis or in good health (not recorded which). The chain joins TRBV20-1 to TRBJ1-5, with TRBD1 matching over 10 bases. The CDR3 sequence is CSAMTGGGGQPQHF. The CDR3 DNA follows: TGCAGTGCCATGACAGGGGGCGGGGGACAGCCCCAGCATTTT.